This passage covers 12 T cell receptor beta chains from one sample sequenced in a study of T cell responses to AZD1222 COVID-19 vaccine. Assay used: immunoSEQ multiplex PCR; TCRdb lists only in-frame clones, some missing. Of about 85,000 clones listed, roughly 85% are singletons. This specimen was peripheral blood, taken on day 0 of AZD1222 vaccination. The receptor set was obtained from an adult in good health.

The rearrangement uses TRBV6-5 and TRBJ2-1; no definite D call. Trimming took off 6 bases at V and 8 bases at J, with 11 bases between the two ends. This CDR3 contains 12 residues. Germline V CDR1 and CDR2: MNHEY, SVGAGI. The CDR3 spells CASSSTAHEQFF. The CDR3 coding sequence is TGTGCCAGCAGCTCCACGGCCCATGAGCAGTTCTTC.

The sample holds one count of this clone. The V call is TRBV7-9, the J call TRBJ2-5, with TRBD1 as a possible D gene (6 bases). The CDR3 contains 13 residues. Germline assignment: CDR1 SEHNR and CDR2 FQNEAQ (reference sequence). Trimming left V 1 base short and J 3 bases short, with 6 bases between. This CDR3 is CASSLGTEETQYF. The CDR3 DNA is TGTGCCAGCAGCTTAGGGACAGAAGAGACCCAGTACTTC.

The gene calls are TRBV18 and TRBJ2-5, with 7 bases fitting TRBD2. The germline CDR1 and CDR2 sequences are KGHSH and LQKENI. The V segment lost 3 bases and the J segment 7 bases; nucleotides outside the gene matches: 14. This CDR3 has 16 amino acids. CDR3 DNA: TGTGCCAGCTCACCTACTAGCGACGGCCAGCATGGGACCCAGTACTTC. Translation: CASSPTSDGQHGTQYF.

V gene TRBV7-9 combines with J gene TRBJ2-7; D is ambiguous. V was clipped by 2 bases and J by 7 bases, with 12 bases between them. Germline V gives CDR1 SEHNR, CDR2 FQNEAQ (reference sequence). This CDR3 has 13 residues. The CDR3 DNA reads as TGTGCCAGCAGCTTACGGACCCTCCAGGAGCAGTACTTC. Its protein product is CASSLRTLQEQYF.

This clone was observed a few times. This chain joins TRBV11-2 and TRBJ2-3; tentative D call: TRBD1 (6 bases). CDR3 length equals 15 residues. Germline V gene lookup returns CDR1 SGHAT and CDR2 FQNNGV. V lost 5 bases and J lost 2, with 14 bases in between. The CDR3 reads CASSGVGGPTDTQYF. For the CDR3, the DNA is TGTGCCAGCAGCGGTGTTGGGGGCCCCACAGATACGCAGTATTTT.

The genes are TRBV7-2 and TRBJ1-2; 7 nucleotides line up with TRBD1. The CDR3 sequence is 14 residues long. The junction had 3 bases not matched to a gene; V was cut back by 1 base and J by 4 bases. Germline-derived CDR1 and CDR2 are SGHTA and FQGNSA. The CDR3 DNA reads TGTGCCAGCAGCTTAGGACAGGGTGCCTATGGCTACACCTTC. Translating it yields CASSLGQGAYGYTF.

In this sample, this clone turned up once. This sequence joins TRBV7-2 and TRBJ2-3, with D tentatively TRBD1 or TRBD2 (5 bases each). V lost 5 bases and J lost 5, with 17 bases in between. The length of the CDR3 is 15 residues. Germline V gene data show CDR1 as SGHTA and CDR2 as FQGNSA. The CDR3 nucleotides are TGTGCCAGCAGCGTTGACCGGGACGGAGGAGATACGCAGTATTTT. Translating it yields CASSVDRDGGDTQYF.

DNA for the CDR3: TGTGCTAGTGGTTTGGTACATGGGGTTGTAACTAATGAAAAACTGTTTTTT. This translates into CASGLVHGVVTNEKLFF. V usage is TRBV12-5 and J usage is TRBJ1-4; D gene unclear. V was cut by 0 bases and J by 1 base, with 12 bases left in between. The CDR3 is made up of 17 amino acids. Germline lookup yields CDR1 LGHNT and CDR2 FRNRAP. Based on the CDR3 plus reference TRBV12-5 and TRBJ1-4, the full variable domain is DARVTQTPRHKVTEMGQEVTMRCQPILGHNTVFWYRQTMMQGLELLAYFRNRAPLDDSGMPKDRFSAEMPDATLATLKIQPSEPRDSAVYFCASGLVHGVVTNEKLFFGSGTQLSVL.

The genes are TRBV4-3 and TRBJ1-1, with unresolved D. This CDR3 is built from 14 residues. Germline CDR1 LGHNA, CDR2 YSLEER. V was trimmed by 0 bases and J by 4 bases, leaving 9 bases between them. CDR3: CASSQDRWITEAFF. The CDR3 region has the DNA TGCGCCAGCAGCCAAGATCGGTGGATCACTGAAGCTTTCTTT.

This chain links TRBV10-3 with TRBJ2-5, with TRBD1 matching over 7 bases. CDR3 length equals 13 residues. From germline, CDR1 is ENHRY and CDR2 SYGVKD. With 6 bases clipped from V and 3 bases from J, the junction kept 4 bases outside the gene matches. The CDR3 DNA is TGTGCCATCAGAAGGGGGCTTGAAGAGACCCAGTACTTC. Residues: CAIRRGLEETQYF.

The rearrangement joins TRBV30 to TRBJ2-3, with TRBD2 matching 7 bases. The CDR3 has 14 amino acids. V shed 8 bases and J 0 bases; nucleotides not matched to a gene: 8. Germline loops: CDR1 GTSNPN, CDR2 SVGIG (reference sequence). CDR3 sequence reads: CAQEAGLSTDTQYF. As DNA, the CDR3 is TGTGCCCAAGAAGCGGGACTAAGCACAGATACGCAGTATTTT.

V usage is TRBV7-9 and J usage is TRBJ1-4; 7 nucleotides align to TRBD1. In germline, CDR1 is SEHNR, CDR2 FQNEAQ (reference sequence). There are 15 residues in the CDR3. V was clipped by 4 bases and J by 6 bases; unmatched bases: 8. Written as DNA, the CDR3 is TGTGCCAGCAGCTCCCGCCGGGACAGTTATGAAAAACTGTTTTTT. This translates into CASSSRRDSYEKLFF.